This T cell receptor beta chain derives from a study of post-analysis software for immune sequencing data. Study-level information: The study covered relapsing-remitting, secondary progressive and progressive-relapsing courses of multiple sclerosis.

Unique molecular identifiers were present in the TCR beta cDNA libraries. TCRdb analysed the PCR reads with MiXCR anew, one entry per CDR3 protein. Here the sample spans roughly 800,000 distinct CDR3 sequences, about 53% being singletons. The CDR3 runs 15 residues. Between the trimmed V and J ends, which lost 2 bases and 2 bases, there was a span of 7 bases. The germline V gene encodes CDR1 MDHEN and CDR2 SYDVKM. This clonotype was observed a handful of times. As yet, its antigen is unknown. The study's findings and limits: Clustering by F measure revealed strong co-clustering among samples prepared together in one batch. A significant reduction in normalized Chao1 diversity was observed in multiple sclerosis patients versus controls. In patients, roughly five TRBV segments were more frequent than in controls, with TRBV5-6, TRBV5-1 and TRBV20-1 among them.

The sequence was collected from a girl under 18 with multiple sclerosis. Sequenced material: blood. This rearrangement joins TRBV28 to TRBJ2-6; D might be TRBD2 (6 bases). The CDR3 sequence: CASSLTGAGANVLTF. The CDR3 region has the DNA TGTGCCAGCAGTTTAACGGGGGCTGGGGCCAACGTCCTGACTTTC.